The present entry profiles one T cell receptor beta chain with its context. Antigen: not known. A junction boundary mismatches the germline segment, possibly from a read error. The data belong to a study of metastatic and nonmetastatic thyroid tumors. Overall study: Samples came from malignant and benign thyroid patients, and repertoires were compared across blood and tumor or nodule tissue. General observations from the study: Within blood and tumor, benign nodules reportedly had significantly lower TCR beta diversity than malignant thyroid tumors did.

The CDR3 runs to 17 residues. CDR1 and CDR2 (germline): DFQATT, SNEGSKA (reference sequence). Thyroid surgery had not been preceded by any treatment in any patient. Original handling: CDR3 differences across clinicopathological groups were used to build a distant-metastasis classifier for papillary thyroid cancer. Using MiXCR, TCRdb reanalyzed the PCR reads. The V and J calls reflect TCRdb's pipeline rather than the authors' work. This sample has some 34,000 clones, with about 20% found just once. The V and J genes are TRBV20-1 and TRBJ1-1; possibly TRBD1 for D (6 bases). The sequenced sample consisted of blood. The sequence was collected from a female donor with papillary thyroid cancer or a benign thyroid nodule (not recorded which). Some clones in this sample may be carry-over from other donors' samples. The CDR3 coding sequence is TGCAGTGCTACCGGAGGGGCAGGGGTCATGGGGAACACTGAAGCTTTGTTT. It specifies CSATGGAGVMGNTEALF.